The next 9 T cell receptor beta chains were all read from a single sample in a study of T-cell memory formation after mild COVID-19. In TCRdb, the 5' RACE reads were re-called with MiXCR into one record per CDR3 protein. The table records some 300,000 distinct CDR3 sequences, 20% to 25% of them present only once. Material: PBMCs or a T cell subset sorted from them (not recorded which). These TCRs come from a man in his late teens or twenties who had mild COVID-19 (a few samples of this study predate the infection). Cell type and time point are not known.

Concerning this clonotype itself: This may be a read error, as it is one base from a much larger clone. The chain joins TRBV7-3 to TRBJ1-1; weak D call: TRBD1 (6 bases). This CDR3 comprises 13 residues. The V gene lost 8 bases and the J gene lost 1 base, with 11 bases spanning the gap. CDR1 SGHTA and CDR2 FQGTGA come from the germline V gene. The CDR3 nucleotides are TGTGCCAGCTGGGACACAGCGAACACTGAAGCTTTCTTT. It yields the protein CASWDTANTEAFF.

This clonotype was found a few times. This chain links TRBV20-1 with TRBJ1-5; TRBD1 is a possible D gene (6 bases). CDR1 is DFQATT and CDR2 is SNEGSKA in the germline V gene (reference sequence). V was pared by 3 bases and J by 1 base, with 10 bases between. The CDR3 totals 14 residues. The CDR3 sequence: CSASAGASNQPQHF. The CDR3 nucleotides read TGCAGTGCTAGTGCGGGGGCAAGCAATCAGCCCCAGCATTTT.

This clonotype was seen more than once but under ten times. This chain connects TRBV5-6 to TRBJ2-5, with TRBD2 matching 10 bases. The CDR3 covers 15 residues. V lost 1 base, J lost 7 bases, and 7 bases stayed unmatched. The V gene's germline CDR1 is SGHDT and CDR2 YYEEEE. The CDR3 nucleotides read TGTGCCAGCAGCTTGCCTAGCGGGGGCCGGAGGACCCAGTACTTC. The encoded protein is CASSLPSGGRRTQYF.

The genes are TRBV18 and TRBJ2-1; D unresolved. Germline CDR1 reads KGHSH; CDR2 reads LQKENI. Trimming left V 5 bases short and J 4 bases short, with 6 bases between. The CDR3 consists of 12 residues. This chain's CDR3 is CASSWQYNEQFF. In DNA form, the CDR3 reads TGTGCCAGCTCATGGCAGTACAATGAGCAGTTCTTC.

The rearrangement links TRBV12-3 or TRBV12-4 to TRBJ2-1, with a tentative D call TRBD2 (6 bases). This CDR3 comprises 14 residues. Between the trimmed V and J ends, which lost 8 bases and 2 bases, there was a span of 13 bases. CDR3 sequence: CASDSGVPYNEQFF. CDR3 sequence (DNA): TGTGCCAGCGATAGCGGAGTTCCCTACAATGAGCAGTTCTTC.

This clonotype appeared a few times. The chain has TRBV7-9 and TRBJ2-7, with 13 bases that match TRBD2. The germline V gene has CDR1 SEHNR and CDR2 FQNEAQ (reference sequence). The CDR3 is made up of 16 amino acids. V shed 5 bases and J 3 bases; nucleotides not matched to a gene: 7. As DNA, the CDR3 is TGTGCCAGCAGCCTGGCCGGGACTAGCGGGGTCTACGAGCAGTACGTC. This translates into CASSLAGTSGVYEQYV.

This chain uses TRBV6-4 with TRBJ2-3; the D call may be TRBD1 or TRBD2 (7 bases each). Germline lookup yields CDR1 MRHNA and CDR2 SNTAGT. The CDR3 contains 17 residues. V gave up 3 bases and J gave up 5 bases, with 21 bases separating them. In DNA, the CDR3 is TGTGCCAGCAGTGAAGCCCAGGGGGGGGGGCCTGAAGATACGCAGTATTTT. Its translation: CASSEAQGGGPEDTQYF.

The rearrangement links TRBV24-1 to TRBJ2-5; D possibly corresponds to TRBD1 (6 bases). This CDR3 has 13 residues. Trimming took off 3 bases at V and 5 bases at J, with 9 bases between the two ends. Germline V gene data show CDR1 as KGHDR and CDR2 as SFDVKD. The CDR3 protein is CATSDQGWETQYF. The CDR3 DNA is TGTGCCACCAGTGATCAGGGGTGGGAGACCCAGTACTTC.

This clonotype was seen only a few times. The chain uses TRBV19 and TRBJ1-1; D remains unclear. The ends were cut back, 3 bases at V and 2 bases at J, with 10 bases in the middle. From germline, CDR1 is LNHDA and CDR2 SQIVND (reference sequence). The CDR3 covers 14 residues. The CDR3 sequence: CASSIANSNTEAFF. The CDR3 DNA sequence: TGTGCCAGTAGTATCGCAAACAGCAACACTGAAGCTTTCTTT.